This T cell receptor (beta chain) was recorded in a study of OX40 agonist ivuxolimab in advanced cancers. About the full investigation: Ivuxolimab was an agonistic, fully human IgG2 monoclonal antibody directed against OX40 (CD134), a costimulatory receptor. Among the roughly 52 dose-escalation patients, approximately 20 had hepatocellular carcinoma, roughly 15 melanoma, 9 renal cell carcinoma and 9 head and neck cancer. Intravenous ivuxolimab was administered to patients every 2 weeks at six dose levels: 0.01, 0.1, 0.3, 1.5, 3 and 10 mg/kg. The point of sequencing TCRbeta in the periphery was to test whether ivuxolimab changed TCR sequence diversity and drove clonal T-cell expansion. Three dose-escalation patients achieved partial responses, one with hepatocellular carcinoma and two with cutaneous melanoma. Patients were allowed to have had prior anti-PD-1, anti-PD-L1 or anti-CTLA-4 therapy, and more than 30% of the dose-escalation patients had previously received checkpoint inhibitors. A male proportion of 82.7% and a mean age of approximately 58 years, ranging from about 20 to 80, were recorded for the dose-escalation cohort. The paper reports the monotherapy dose-escalation portion (N = 52 patients) of the phase I ivuxolimab trial.

The trial excluded patients who had a history of autoimmune disease or who were on systemic immunosuppression. Peripheral blood for TCR sequencing was drawn from every dose cohort at baseline, at cycle 4 day 1 and at cycle 7 day 1. The samples were taken from a phase I, first-in-human, multicenter, open-label dose-escalation trial of ivuxolimab. Adults with locally advanced or metastatic melanoma, renal cell, hepatocellular, or head and neck squamous cell carcinoma were enrolled in the trial. CD4+ and CD8+ T cells were sorted separately from peripheral blood before TCR sequencing. About this clone: Its antigen is unknown. One base away there is no much larger clone; base qualities are not given.

Genomic DNA was isolated from the sorted cells so that the TCRbeta CDR3 region could be sequenced. TCRbeta CDR3 regions were sequenced using the immunoSEQ Assay. This is the immuneACCESS table as TCRdb keeps it, with only in-frame sequences that have V and J called. A part of the clones is gone; compared with another copy, unresolved V genes explain less than half, and the rest is unexplained. This sample has 34,000 or so clones in its table, and roughly four fifths of those were observed once. The ten most abundant clones make up about a fifth of the sample. Overall study results and their limits: In the 0.1-3.0 mg/kg groups, partial responders were among the patients with the lowest normalized peripheral clonal expansion, particularly in CD8+ T cells. The antigen specificity of the clonally expanded peripheral T cells was not determined. After ivuxolimab, more expanded clones were found on average in CD8+ T cells than in CD4+ T cells. Low levels of normalized T-cell clonal expansion were also seen in some patients who did not respond. At doses of 0.1 to 3.0 mg/kg, clonal expansion of both CD4+ and CD8+ T cells in blood was seen between baseline and week 6.

In the germline V gene, CDR1 corresponds to SGHAT and CDR2 to FQNNGV. The cysteine opens and the phenylalanine closes a CDR3 of 15 amino acids. Just the 45-base CDR3 DNA is kept, in frame starting at base 1. Trimmed from V: 5 bases; trimmed from J: 3 bases; junction bases lacking a gene match: 9. The V and J genes are TRBV11-2 and TRBJ2-5; TRBD2 aligns with 7 central bases. The sequence was obtained from an adult with an advanced solid tumor such as melanoma, head and neck, liver or kidney cancer. The starting material was CD4+ or CD8+ T cells sorted from blood, obtained in a trial of the OX40 agonist ivuxolimab. The base sequence is TGTGCCAGCAGCAGCACGACTAGCCTGAAAGAGACCCAGTACTTC. This gives the protein CASSSTTSLKETQYF.